A single sample gave rise to the 24 T cell receptor beta chains below, sequenced in a study of T-cell reconstitution after alpha-beta-depleted transplantation in children. The TCRbeta library was prepared with unique molecular identifiers. TCRdb recomputed calls from the PCR reads with MiXCR, one row per CDR3 protein. The sample records nearly 400,000 distinct CDR3 sequences, over 20% being singletons. The sequenced sample was PBMCs from the stem cell graft donor, obtained from the stem cell graft. The receptors here all came from a human donor who donated a stem cell graft to a child with acute myeloid leukemia.

This clonotype came up a few times. This chain uses TRBV6-5 with TRBJ2-3; D is unresolved. Germline V gene data show CDR1 as MNHEY and CDR2 as SVGAGI. The CDR3 has 15 residues. Between the trimmed V and J ends, which lost 0 bases and 2 bases, there was a span of 9 bases. The CDR3 is CASSYSRRYTDTQYF. The CDR3 DNA sequence: TGTGCCAGCAGTTACTCTCGCAGGTACACAGATACGCAGTATTTT.

The CDR3 DNA is TGCAGTGCAACCCAGGACCCAAGCTCCTACGAGCAGTACTTC. It yields the protein CSATQDPSSYEQYF. The chain joins TRBV20-1 to TRBJ2-7; D is unresolved. Germline lookup yields CDR1 DFQATT and CDR2 SNEGSKA (reference sequence). V was clipped by 6 bases and J by 0 bases, with 15 bases between them. The length of the CDR3 is 14 residues.

This clonotype has a count of ten or more. The rearrangement links TRBV12-3 or TRBV12-4 to TRBJ2-1; 8 nucleotides match TRBD2. This CDR3 has 16 residues. J lost 0 bases, V lost 5 bases, and 6 bases had no gene match. The CDR3 is CASSIIAGFSYNEQFF. CDR3 bases: TGTGCCAGCAGTATCATAGCGGGGTTCTCCTACAATGAGCAGTTCTTC.

This clonotype was observed a handful of times. V and J are TRBV5-1 and TRBJ1-4; D possibly corresponds to TRBD1 (5 bases). The V gene lost 0 bases and the J gene lost 3 bases, with 12 bases spanning the gap. The CDR3 contains 16 residues. CDR1 SGHRS and CDR2 YFSETQ come from the germline V gene. CDR3 DNA sequence: TGCGCCAGCAGCTTGGCCGGCAGGACATCTAATGAAAAACTGTTTTTT. Translation: CASSLAGRTSNEKLFF.

This chain uses TRBV7-3 with TRBJ2-3, with D unresolved. V was pared by 3 bases and J by 1 base, with 8 bases between. The CDR3 is 14 residues long. Germline CDR1 and CDR2: SGHTA and FQGTGA. This CDR3 reads CASSFGSGTDTQYF. CDR3 bases: TGTGCCAGCAGCTTTGGAAGCGGCACAGATACGCAGTATTTT.

This clonotype turned up a few times. V is TRBV20-1 and J is TRBJ2-7; D is perhaps TRBD2 (6 bases). Germline CDR1 DFQATT, CDR2 SNEGSKA (reference sequence). The CDR3 loop spans 15 amino acids. Trimming stripped 3 bases from V and 0 bases from J, with 15 bases between. The CDR3 DNA is TGCAGTGCTAGTGCGGGACCCTTTTCCTCCTACGAGCAGTACTTC. Translation: CSASAGPFSSYEQYF.

V is TRBV7-9 and J is TRBJ2-2, with 10 positions matching TRBD1. Looked up from germline, CDR1 is SEHNR and CDR2 is FQNEAQ (reference sequence). The CDR3 consists of 16 residues. V shed 8 bases and J 7 bases; nucleotides not matched to a gene: 13. The CDR3 loop is CASSSGDRGRDGELFF. CDR3 in DNA: TGTGCCAGCTCCTCCGGGGACAGGGGTCGCGACGGGGAGCTGTTTTTT.

This chain connects TRBV28 to TRBJ2-7, with D uncertain. CDR1 and CDR2 (germline): MDHEN, SYDVKM. The V and J ends lost 6 bases and 6 bases respectively, with 21 bases between them. The CDR3 runs to 15 residues. The CDR3 region is CASSPIEFGYGEQYF. The CDR3, as DNA: TGTGCCAGCAGCCCTATTGAATTTGGGTATGGCGAGCAGTACTTC.

The V and J genes are TRBV5-1 and TRBJ1-2; perhaps TRBD1 as D (5 bases). The CDR3 runs to 14 residues. CDR1 is SGHRS, CDR2 YFSETQ, per germline. V lost 3 bases to trimming and J lost 2 bases, with 11 bases between them. CDR3 coding DNA: TGCGCCAGCAGCTCCGAAACAGGAAACTATGGCTACACCTTC. Translating it yields CASSSETGNYGYTF.

This clonotype turned up a few times. The chain is built from TRBV12-3 or TRBV12-4 and TRBJ2-5; 12 nucleotides align to TRBD2. The CDR3 totals 16 residues. The V gene end was trimmed by 6 bases and the J gene end by 9 bases; junction bases not matched to a gene: 14. The CDR3 sequence is CASSRLAGVGLTAQYF. The CDR3 DNA reads TGTGCCAGCAGCCGACTAGCGGGAGTGGGCTTGACGGCCCAGTACTTC.

This clonotype appeared a few times. The rearrangement joins TRBV24-1 to TRBJ2-1, with D hard to call. Germline V CDR1 and CDR2: KGHDR, SFDVKD. The CDR3 is 12 amino acids. V was trimmed by 4 bases and J by 10 bases, leaving 10 bases between them. The CDR3 loop reads CATSEVTREQFF. The CDR3 nucleotides read TGTGCCACCAGTGAGGTGACTCGCGAGCAGTTCTTC.

V and J are TRBV6-1 and TRBJ1-1; 8 nucleotides line up with TRBD1. Germline CDR1 reads MNHNS; CDR2 reads SASEGT. V lost 6 bases and J lost 1; bases outside the gene matches: 4. The CDR3 runs 14 residues. Here the CDR3 DNA reads TGTGCCAGCAGCCCTGGGACAGGGAACACTGAAGCTTTCTTT. This gives the protein CASSPGTGNTEAFF.

This chain connects TRBV7-9 to TRBJ2-2, with 7 nucleotides matching TRBD1. The CDR3 consists of 14 residues. CDR1 is SEHNR, CDR2 FQNEAQ, per germline (reference sequence). Trimming at V came to 0 bases and at J to 7 bases, leaving 2 bases not matched to a gene. CDR3 bases: TGTGCCAGCAGCTTAGCAGGGGGCCACGGGGAGCTGTTTTTT. This sequence encodes CASSLAGGHGELFF.

The chain recombines TRBV12-3 or TRBV12-4 with TRBJ2-2; TRBD2 might be the D (5 bases). The CDR3 has 15 residues. Trimming took 3 bases from V and 4 from J, leaving 12 bases between them. The CDR3 reads CASSFSGSSTGELFF. Here the CDR3 DNA reads TGTGCCAGCAGTTTCAGCGGCAGCAGCACCGGGGAGCTGTTTTTT.

This chain links TRBV11-1 with TRBJ2-1; 16 bases align to TRBD2. V lost 0 bases, J lost 6 bases, and 8 bases stayed unmatched. Germline V gene data show CDR1 as SGHAT and CDR2 as FQDESV (reference sequence). This CDR3 contains 19 residues. DNA for the CDR3: TGTGCCAGCAGCTTAGCCGGGACTAGCGGGAGGGCCACCCTCAATGAGCAGTTCTTC. Encoded protein: CASSLAGTSGRATLNEQFF.

The rearrangement uses TRBV7-2 and TRBJ2-7; the D gene is possibly TRBD1 (6 bases). Germline V gives CDR1 SGHTA, CDR2 FQGNSA. The CDR3 covers 14 residues. Trimming cost V 4 bases and J 5 bases, with 15 bases left between them. This CDR3 reads CASSSSTGNHEQYF. DNA of the CDR3: TGTGCCAGCAGCTCGTCCACAGGGAACCACGAGCAGTACTTC.

V and J are TRBV7-9 and TRBJ2-1, with 14 bases matching TRBD2. CDR1 is SEHNR, CDR2 FQNEAQ, per germline (reference sequence). This CDR3 has 17 residues. V lost 6 bases to trimming and J lost 4 bases; unmatched junction nucleotides: 8. The CDR3 DNA sequence: TGTGCCAGCAGGGGACTAGCGGGAGATGGGTTTTACAATGAGCAGTTCTTC. Its protein product is CASRGLAGDGFYNEQFF.

This clonotype was detected only a few times. V usage is TRBV20-1 and J usage is TRBJ2-3; D may be TRBD2 (7 bases). V gave up 5 bases and J gave up 1 base, with 13 bases separating them. The CDR3 is made up of 14 amino acids. CDR1 is DFQATT, CDR2 SNEGSKA, per germline (reference sequence). The CDR3 sequence: CSALRGPGTDTQYF. In DNA form, the CDR3 reads TGCAGTGCTTTGCGGGGGCCCGGCACAGATACGCAGTATTTT.

Notes on this clonotype: One base away lies a much larger clone, so this may be a sequencing read error. The CDR3 spells CATKGDSDYNEQFF. The CDR3 DNA sequence: TGTGCCACCAAGGGAGACAGTGATTACAATGAGCAGTTCTTC. The rearrangement links TRBV24-1 to TRBJ2-1; tentatively, D is TRBD1 or TRBD2 (5 bases each). CDR3 length equals 14 residues. CDR1 is KGHDR, CDR2 SFDVKD, per germline. Trimming took 8 bases from V and 4 from J, leaving 14 bases between them.

The chain is built from TRBV20-1 and TRBJ1-1, with 7 bases identical to TRBD1. Germline CDR1 and CDR2: DFQATT and SNEGSKA (reference sequence). Germline trimming cut 4 bases from V and 11 bases from J; bases unmatched to any gene: 19. This CDR3 region has 15 residues. CDR3 sequence (DNA): TGCAGTGCTAAGGGAACAGGGGCGCTGTATAGCGAGGCTTTCTTT. This encodes CSAKGTGALYSEAFF.

Many counts were recorded for this clonotype. The gene calls are TRBV18 and TRBJ2-1, with no clear D. V lost 8 bases to trimming and J lost 5 bases, with 7 bases between them. This CDR3 contains 11 residues. CDR1 and CDR2 from the germline V gene are KGHSH and LQKENI. The CDR3 DNA is TGTGCCAGCAGTCCTAACAATGAGCAGTTCTTC. Translated, it gives CASSPNNEQFF. The full variable domain, rest sourced from reference TRBV18 and TRBJ2-1, is NAGVMQNPRHLVRRRGQEARLRCSPMKGHSHVYWYRQLPEEGLKFMVYLQKENIIDESGMPKERFSAEFPKEGPSILRIQQVVRGDSAAYFCASSPNNEQFFGPGTRLTVL.

This clonotype has a count of ten or more. The chain couples TRBV12-3 or TRBV12-4 to TRBJ2-7; D is uncertain. CDR3 length: 14 residues. Trimming removed 0 bases from V and 3 bases from J, with 9 bases in between. The DNA of the CDR3 is TGTGCCAGCAGTTTAGCGGGTGAGGTCTACGAGCAGTACTTC. Its protein is CASSLAGEVYEQYF.

This clonotype was observed a single time. The chain has TRBV5-1 and TRBJ2-2, with D unclear. Trimming stripped 2 bases from V and 3 bases from J, with 8 bases between. Looked up from germline, CDR1 is SGHRS and CDR2 is YFSETQ. This CDR3 spans 14 amino acids. CDR3 sequence (DNA): TGCGCCAGCAGCTTTAGGAAGGACACCGGGGAGCTGTTTTTT. Its protein product is CASSFRKDTGELFF.

This clonotype was found a few times. The rearrangement links TRBV6-5 to TRBJ2-1; TRBD2 aligns across 11 bases. Trimming cost V 6 bases and J 6 bases; bases outside gene matches: 10. The CDR3 loop spans 16 amino acids. Germline lookup yields CDR1 MNHEY and CDR2 SVGAGI. The CDR3, as DNA: TGTGCCAGCAGCCGATCCTCTAGCGGGAGGAGCAATGAGCAGTTCTTC. This gives the protein CASSRSSSGRSNEQFF.